The present T cell receptor beta chain was sequenced within a study of control samples from healthy donors and cancer patients. The assay was immunoSEQ multiplex PCR, and TCRdb's table has in-frame clones only and misses some. The sample shows 150,000 to 200,000 clones, 90% to 95% of them seen only once. This sequence originates from a man younger than 45 in good health. Sequencing used blood.

CDR3 sequence: CASSQGFLNTEAFF. In DNA, the CDR3 is TGCGCCAGCAGCCAAGGCTTCTTGAACACTGAAGCTTTCTTT. V is TRBV4-1 and J is TRBJ1-1, with D unclear. The V gene's germline CDR1 is MGHRA and CDR2 YSYEKL. The CDR3 totals 14 residues. V lost 1 base to trimming and J lost 0 bases, with 6 bases between them.